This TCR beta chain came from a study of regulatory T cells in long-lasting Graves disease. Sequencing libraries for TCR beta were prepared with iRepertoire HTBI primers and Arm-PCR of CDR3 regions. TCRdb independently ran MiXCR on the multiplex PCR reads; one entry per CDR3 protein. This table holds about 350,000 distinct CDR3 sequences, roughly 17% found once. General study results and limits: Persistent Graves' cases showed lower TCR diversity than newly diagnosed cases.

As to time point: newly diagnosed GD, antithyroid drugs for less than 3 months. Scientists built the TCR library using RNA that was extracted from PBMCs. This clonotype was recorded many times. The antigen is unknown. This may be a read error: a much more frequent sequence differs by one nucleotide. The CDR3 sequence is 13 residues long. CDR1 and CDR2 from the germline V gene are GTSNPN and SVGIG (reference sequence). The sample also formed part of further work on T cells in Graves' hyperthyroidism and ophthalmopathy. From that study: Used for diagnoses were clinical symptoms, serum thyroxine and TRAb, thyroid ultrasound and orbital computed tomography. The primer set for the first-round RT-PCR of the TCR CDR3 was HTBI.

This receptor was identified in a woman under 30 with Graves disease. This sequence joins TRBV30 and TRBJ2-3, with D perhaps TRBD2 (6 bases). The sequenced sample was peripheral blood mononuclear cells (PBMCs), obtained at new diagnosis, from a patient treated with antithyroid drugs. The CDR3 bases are TGTGCCTGGACCGGCGGGGAGAGAGATGCGCAGTATTTT. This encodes CAWTGGERDAQYF.